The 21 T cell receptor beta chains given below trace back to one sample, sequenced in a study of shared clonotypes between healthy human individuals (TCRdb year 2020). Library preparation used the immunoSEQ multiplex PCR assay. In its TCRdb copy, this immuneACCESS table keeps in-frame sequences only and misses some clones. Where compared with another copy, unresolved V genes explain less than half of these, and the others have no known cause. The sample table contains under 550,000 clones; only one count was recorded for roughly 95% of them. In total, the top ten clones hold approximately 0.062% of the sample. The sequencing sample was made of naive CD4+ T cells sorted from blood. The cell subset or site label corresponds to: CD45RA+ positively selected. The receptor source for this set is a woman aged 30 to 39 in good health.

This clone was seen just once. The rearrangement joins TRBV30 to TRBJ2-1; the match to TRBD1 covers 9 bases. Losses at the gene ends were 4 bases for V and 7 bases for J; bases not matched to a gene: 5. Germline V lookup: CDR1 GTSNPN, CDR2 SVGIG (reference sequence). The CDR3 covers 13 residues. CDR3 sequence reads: CAWNRDRVNEQFF. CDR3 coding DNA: TGTGCCTGGAACCGGGACAGGGTGAATGAGCAGTTCTTC.

The CDR3 sequence is CASSPRRGELTGELFF. The DNA for the CDR3 is TGTGCCAGCAGCCCTAGGAGAGGGGAGCTCACCGGGGAGCTGTTTTTT. The chain carries TRBV7-9 and TRBJ2-2; D is possibly TRBD1 or TRBD2 (5 bases each). Germline V CDR1 and CDR2: SEHNR, FQNEAQ (reference sequence). This CDR3 comprises 16 residues. The V gene lost 5 bases and the J gene lost 4 bases, with 17 bases spanning the gap.

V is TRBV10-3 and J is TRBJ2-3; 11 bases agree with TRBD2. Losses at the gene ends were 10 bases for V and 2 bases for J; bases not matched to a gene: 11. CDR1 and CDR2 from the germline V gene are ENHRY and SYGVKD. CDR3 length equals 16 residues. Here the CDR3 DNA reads TGTGCCACCCTGACCCGGACTAGCGGGCACACAGATACGCAGTATTTT. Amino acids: CATLTRTSGHTDTQYF.

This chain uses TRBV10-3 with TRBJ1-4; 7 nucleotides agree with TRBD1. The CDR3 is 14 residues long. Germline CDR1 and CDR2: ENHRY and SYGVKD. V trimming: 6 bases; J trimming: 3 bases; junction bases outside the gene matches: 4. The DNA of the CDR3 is TGTGCCATCAGAGGACAGGCCTCTAATGAAAAACTGTTTTTT. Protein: CAIRGQASNEKLFF.

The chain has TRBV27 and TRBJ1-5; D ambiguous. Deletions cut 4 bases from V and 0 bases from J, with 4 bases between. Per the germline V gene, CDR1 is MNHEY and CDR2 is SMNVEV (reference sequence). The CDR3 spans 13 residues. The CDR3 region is CASSWGSNQPQHF. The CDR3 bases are TGTGCCAGCAGTTGGGGTAGCAATCAGCCCCAGCATTTT.

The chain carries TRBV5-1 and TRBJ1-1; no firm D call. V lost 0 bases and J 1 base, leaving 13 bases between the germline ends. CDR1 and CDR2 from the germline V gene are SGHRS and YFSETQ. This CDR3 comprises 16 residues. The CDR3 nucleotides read TGCGCCAGCAGCTTGGGCGCCCGGATGGCGAACACTGAAGCTTTCTTT. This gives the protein CASSLGARMANTEAFF.

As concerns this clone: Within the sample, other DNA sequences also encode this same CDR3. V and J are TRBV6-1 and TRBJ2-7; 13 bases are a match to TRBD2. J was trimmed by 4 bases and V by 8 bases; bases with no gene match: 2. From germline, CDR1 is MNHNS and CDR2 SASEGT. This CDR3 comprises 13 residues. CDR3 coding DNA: TGTGCCAGCCGGACTAGCGGGAGTTACGAGCAGTACTTC. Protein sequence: CASRTSGSYEQYF.

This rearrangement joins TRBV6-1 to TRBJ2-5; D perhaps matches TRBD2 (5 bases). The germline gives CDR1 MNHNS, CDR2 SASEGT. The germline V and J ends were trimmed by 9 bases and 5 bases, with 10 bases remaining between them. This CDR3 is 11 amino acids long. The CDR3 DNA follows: TGTGCCAGTATTGAGGGCGAGACCCAGTACTTC. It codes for CASIEGETQYF.

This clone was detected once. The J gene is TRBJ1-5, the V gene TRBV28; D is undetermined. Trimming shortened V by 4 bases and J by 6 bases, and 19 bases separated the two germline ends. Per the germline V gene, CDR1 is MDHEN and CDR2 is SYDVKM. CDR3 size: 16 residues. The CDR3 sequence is CASSCHLVQRPQPQHF. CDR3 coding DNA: TGTGCCAGCAGTTGCCACCTTGTCCAACGACCTCAGCCCCAGCATTTT.

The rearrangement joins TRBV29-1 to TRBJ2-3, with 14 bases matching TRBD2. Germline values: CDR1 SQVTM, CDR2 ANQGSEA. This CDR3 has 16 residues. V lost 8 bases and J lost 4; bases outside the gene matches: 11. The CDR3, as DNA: TGCAGCCTGACCGGGACTAGCGGGAGCCCCCCAGATACGCAGTATTTT. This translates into CSLTGTSGSPPDTQYF.

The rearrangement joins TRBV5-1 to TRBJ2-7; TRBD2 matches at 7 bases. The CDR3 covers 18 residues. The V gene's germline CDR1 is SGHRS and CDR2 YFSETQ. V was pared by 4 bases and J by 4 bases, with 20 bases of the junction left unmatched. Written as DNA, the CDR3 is TGCGCCAGCAGCCCCCACCTGGCGGGAGTATTTAAGACTTACGAGCAGTACTTC. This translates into CASSPHLAGVFKTYEQYF.

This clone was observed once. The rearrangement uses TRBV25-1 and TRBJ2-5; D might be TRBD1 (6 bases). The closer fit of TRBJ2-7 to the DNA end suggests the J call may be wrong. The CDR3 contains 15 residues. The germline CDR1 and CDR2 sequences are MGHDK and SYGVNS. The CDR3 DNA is TGTGCCAGCAGTGACCAGACAGGCCCACCCTACGAGCAGTACTTC. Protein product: CASSDQTGPPYEQYF.

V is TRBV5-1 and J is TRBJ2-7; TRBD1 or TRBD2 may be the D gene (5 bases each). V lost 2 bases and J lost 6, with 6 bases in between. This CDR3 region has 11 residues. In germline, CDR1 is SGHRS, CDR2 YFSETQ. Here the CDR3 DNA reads TGCGCCAGCAGCTTAGGGACCGAGCAGTACTTC. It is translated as CASSLGTEQYF.

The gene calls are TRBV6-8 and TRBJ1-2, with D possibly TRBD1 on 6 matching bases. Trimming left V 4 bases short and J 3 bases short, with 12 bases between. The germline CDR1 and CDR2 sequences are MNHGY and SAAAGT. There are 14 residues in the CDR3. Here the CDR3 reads CASSSPGEDYGYTF. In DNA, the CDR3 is TGTGCCAGCAGTTCCCCAGGGGAAGACTATGGCTACACCTTC.

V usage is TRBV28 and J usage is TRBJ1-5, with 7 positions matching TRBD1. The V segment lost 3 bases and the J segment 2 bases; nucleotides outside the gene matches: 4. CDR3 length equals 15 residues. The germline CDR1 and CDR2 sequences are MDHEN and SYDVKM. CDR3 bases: TGTGCCAGCAGTTTGTTCACAGGGGGCAATCAGCCCCAGCATTTT. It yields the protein CASSLFTGGNQPQHF.

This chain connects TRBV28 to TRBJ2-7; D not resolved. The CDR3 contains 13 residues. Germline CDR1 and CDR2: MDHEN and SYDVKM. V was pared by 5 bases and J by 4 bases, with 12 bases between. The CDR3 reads CASSTPSEYEQYF. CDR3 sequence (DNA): TGTGCCAGCAGTACCCCTTCAGAGTACGAGCAGTACTTC. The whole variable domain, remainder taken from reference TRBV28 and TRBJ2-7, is DVKVTQSSRYLVKRTGEKVFLECVQDMDHENMFWYRQDPGLGLRLIYFSYDVKMKEKGDIPEGYSVSREKKERFSLILESASTNQTSMYLCASSTPSEYEQYFGPGTRLTVT.

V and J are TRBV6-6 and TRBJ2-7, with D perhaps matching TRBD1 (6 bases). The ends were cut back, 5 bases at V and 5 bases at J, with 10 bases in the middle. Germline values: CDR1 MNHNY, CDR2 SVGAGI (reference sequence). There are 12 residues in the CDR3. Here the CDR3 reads CASSRGQHEQYF. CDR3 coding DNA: TGTGCCAGCAGTCGTGGACAGCACGAGCAGTACTTC.

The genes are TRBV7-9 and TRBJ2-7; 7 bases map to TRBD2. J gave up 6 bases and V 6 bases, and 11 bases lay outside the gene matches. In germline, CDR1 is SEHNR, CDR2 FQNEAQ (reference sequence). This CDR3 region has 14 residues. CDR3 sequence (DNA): TGTGCCAGCAGGCCCCATGGACTAGTCGGCGAGCAGTACTTC. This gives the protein CASRPHGLVGEQYF.

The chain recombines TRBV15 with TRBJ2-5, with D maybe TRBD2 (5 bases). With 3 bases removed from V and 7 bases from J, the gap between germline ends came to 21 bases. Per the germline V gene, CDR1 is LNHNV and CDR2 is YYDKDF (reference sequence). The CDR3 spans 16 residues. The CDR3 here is CATSSGVVLASGTQYF. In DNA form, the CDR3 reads TGTGCCACCAGCAGCGGGGTCGTCTTAGCGTCAGGGACCCAGTACTTC.

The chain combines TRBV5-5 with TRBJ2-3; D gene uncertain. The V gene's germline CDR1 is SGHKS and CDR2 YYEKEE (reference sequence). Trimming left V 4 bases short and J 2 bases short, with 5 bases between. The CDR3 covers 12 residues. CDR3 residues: CASSILTDTQYF. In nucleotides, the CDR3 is TGTGCCAGCAGCATACTCACAGATACGCAGTATTTT.

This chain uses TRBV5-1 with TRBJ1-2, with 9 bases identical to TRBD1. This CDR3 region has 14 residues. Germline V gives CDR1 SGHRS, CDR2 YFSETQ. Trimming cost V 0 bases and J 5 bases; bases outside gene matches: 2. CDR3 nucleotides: TGCGCCAGCAGCTTGGACGGACAGGGGTATGGCTACACCTTC. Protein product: CASSLDGQGYGYTF.